This T cell receptor beta chain was recovered during a study of blood T cell repertoires in COVID-19. On the study more broadly: COVID-19 samples collected from the United States, Italy and Spain covered acute and convalescent phases. Sources were T cells, B-cell-depleted T cells, or PBMCs; the material itself was cDNA or gDNA.

In the authors' methods: Amplification from reference gene primers served as the basis for estimated nucleated cell counts. This table comes from immunoSEQ multiplex PCR, and its TCRdb copy is limited to in-frame clones, with some not included. The V and J calls and clone size are taken from that table; D and trimming were inferred from the DNA. This table has about 170,000 clones, more than 65% appearing once. Germline-derived CDR1 and CDR2 are GTSNPN and SVGIG (reference sequence). V was cut by 1 base and J by 16 bases, with 17 bases left in between. The CDR3 consists of 12 residues. The chain links TRBV30 to TRBJ1-5; perhaps TRBD1 as D (6 bases). The sequence was collected from a man between 65 and 85 years old with active or convalescent COVID-19. What was sequenced was peripheral blood. The CDR3 sequence is CAWSAGTPYLHF. The CDR3 DNA sequence: TGTGCCTGGAGTGCCGGGACACCTTACCTCCATTTT.